This T cell receptor beta chain was found in a study of shared clonotypes between healthy human individuals. The germline V and J ends were trimmed by 2 bases and 2 bases, with 11 bases remaining between them. The CDR3 is 14 residues long. Germline assignment: CDR1 SGDLS and CDR2 YYNGEE. Sequenced by immunoSEQ multiplex PCR; TCRdb stores in-frame clones only, minus some. This table holds millions of clones, approximately 94% found once. As defined, naive CD8 cells were CD45RO-negative and positively selected for CCR7, with terminally differentiated effector memory CD45RA+ cells excluded. Comments on this clone: Other DNA sequences from this sample encode an identical CDR3 as well.

Specimen: naive CD8+ T cells from PBMCs. The sequence was obtained from a man aged 18 to 29 in good health. Some clones in this sample may be carry-over from other donors' samples. This chain joins TRBV9 and TRBJ2-7; D gene uncertain. CDR3 DNA sequence: TGTGCCAGCAGCGTTGGGTCTTCAACCTACGAGCAGTACTTC. Protein sequence: CASSVGSSTYEQYF.